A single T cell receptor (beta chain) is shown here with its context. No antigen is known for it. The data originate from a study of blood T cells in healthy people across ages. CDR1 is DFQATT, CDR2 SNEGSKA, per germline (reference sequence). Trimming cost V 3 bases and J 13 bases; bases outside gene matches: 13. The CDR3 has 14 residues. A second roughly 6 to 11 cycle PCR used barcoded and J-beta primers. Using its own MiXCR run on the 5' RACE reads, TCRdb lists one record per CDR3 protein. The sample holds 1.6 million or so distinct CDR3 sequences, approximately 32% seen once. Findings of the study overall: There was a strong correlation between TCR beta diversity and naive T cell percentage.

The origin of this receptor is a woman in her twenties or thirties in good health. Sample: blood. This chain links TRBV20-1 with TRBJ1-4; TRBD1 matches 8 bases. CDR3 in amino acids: CSASFAGPTGGLFF. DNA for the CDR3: TGCAGTGCTAGTTTCGCGGGCCCAACAGGGGGACTGTTTTTT.